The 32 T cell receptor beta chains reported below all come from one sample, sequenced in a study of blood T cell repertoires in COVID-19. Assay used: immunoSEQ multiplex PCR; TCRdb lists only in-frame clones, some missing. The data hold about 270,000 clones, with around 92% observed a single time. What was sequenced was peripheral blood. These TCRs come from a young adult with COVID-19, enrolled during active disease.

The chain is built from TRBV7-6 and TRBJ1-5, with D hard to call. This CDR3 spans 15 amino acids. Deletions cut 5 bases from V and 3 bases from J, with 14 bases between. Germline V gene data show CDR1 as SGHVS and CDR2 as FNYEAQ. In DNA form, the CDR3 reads TGTGCCAGCAGCCCCACGGCGGGAAACAATCAGCCCCAGCATTTT. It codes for CASSPTAGNNQPQHF. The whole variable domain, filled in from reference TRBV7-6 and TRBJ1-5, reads GAGVSQSPRYKVTKRGQDVALRCDPISGHVSLYWYRQALGQGPEFLTYFNYEAQQDKSGLPNDRFSAERPEGSISTLTIQRTEQRDSAMYRCASSPTAGNNQPQHFGDGTRLSIL.

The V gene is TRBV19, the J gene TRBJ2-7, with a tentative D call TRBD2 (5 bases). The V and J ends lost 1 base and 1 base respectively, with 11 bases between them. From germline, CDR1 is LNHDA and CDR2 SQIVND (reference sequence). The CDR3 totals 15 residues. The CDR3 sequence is CASSIVYGDSYEQYF. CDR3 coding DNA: TGTGCCAGTAGTATAGTGTACGGGGATTCCTACGAGCAGTACTTC.

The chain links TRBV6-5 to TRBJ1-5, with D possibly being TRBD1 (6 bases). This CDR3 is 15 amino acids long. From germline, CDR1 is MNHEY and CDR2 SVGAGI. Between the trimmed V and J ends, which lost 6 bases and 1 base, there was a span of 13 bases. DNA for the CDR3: TGTGCCAGCAGGAGGGGGGGTTTAAGCAATCAGCCCCAGCATTTT. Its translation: CASRRGGLSNQPQHF.

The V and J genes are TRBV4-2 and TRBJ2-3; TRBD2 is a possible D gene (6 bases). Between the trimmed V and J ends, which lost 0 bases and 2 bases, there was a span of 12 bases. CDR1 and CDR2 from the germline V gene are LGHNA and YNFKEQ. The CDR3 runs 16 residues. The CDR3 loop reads CASSQDRGTPTDTQYF. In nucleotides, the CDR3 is TGTGCCAGCAGCCAAGATCGGGGGACCCCCACAGATACGCAGTATTTT.

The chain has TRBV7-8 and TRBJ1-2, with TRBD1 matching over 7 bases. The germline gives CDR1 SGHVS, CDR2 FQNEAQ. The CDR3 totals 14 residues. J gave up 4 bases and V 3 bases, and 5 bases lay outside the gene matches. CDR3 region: CASSFGGQSYGYTF. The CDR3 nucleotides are TGTGCCAGCAGCTTCGGGGGACAGAGCTATGGCTACACCTTC.

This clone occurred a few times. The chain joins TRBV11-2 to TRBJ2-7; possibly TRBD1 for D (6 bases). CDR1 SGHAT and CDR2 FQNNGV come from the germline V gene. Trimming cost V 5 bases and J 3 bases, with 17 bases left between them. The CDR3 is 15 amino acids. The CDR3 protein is CASSQPRGRNYEQYF. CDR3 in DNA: TGTGCCAGCAGCCAGCCGAGGGGGAGAAACTACGAGCAGTACTTC.

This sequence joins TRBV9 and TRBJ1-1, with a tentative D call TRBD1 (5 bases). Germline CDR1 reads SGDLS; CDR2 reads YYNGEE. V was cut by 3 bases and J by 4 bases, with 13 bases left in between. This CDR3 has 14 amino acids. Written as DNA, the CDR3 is TGTGCCAGCAGCGCGTTAGGGGTTGCCACTGAAGCTTTCTTT. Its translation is CASSALGVATEAFF.

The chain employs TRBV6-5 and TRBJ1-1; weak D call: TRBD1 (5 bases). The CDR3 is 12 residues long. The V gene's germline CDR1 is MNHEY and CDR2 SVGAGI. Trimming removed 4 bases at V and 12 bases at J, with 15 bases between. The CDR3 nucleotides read TGTGCCAGCAGTTCAAGCGGGGCTCGTCCTTTCTTT. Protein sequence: CASSSSGARPFF.

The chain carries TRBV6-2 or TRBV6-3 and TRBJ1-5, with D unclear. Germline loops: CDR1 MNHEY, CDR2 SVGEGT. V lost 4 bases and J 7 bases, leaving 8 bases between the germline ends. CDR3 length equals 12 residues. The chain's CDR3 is CASSSPRQPQHF. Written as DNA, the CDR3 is TGTGCCAGCAGTTCTCCTAGGCAGCCCCAGCATTTT.

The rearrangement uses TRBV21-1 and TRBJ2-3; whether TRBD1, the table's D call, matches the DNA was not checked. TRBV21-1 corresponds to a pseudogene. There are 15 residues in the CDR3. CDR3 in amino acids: CASSKDVGAGDTQYF. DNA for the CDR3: TGTGCCAGCAGCAAAGATGTAGGGGCCGGGGATACGCAGTATTTT.

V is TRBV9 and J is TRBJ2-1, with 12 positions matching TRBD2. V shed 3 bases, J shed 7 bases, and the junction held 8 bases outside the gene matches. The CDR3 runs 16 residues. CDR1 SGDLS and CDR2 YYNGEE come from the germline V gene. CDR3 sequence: CASSAPTSGSNNEQFF. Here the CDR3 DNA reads TGTGCCAGCAGCGCCCCGACTAGCGGGAGTAATAATGAGCAGTTCTTC.

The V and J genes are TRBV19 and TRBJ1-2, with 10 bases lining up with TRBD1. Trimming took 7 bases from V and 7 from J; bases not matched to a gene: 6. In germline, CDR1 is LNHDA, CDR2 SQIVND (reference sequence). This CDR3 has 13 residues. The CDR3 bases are TGTGCCAGTACCAAAGACAGGGGGCCTGGCTACACCTTC. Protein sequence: CASTKDRGPGYTF.

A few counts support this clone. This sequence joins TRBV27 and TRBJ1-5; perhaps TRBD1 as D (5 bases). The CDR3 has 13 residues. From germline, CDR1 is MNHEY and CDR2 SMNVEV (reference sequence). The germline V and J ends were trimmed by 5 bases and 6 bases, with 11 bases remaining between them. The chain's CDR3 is CASSTTGGQPQHF. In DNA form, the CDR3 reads TGTGCCAGCAGTACCACAGGCGGTCAGCCCCAGCATTTT.

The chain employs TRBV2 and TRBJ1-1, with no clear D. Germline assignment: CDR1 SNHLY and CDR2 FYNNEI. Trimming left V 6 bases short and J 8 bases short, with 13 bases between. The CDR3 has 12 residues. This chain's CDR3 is CASRVGLGEAFF. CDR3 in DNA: TGTGCCAGCAGGGTCGGACTCGGGGAAGCTTTCTTT.

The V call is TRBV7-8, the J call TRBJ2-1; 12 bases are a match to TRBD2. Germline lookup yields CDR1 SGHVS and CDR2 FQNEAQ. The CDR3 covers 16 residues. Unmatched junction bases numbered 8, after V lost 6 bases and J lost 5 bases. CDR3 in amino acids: CASRHRTSGTHNEQFF. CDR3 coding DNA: TGTGCCAGCAGACACCGGACTAGCGGGACCCACAATGAGCAGTTCTTC. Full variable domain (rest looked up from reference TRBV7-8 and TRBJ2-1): GAGVSQSPRYKVAKRGQDVALRCDPISGHVSLFWYQQALGQGPEFLTYFQNEAQLDKSGLPSDRFFAERPEGSVSTLKIQRTQQEDSAVYLCASRHRTSGTHNEQFFGPGTRLTVL.

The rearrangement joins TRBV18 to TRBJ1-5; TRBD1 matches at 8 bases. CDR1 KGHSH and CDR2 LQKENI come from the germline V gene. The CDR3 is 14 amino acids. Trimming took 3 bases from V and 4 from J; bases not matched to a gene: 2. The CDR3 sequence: CASSPTGANQPQHF. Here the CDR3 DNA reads TGTGCCAGCTCACCGACAGGGGCGAATCAGCCCCAGCATTTT.

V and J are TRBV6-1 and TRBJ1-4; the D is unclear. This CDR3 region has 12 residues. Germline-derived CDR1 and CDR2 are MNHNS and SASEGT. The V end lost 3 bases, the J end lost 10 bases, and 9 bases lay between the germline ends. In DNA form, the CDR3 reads TGTGCCAGCAGTGATTGGGGAGGAAAACTGTTTTTT. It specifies CASSDWGGKLFF.

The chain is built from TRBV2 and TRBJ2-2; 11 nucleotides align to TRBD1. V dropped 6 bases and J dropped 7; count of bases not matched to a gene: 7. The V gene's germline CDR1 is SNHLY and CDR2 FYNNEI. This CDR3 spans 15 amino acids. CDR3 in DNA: TGTGCCAGCAGAGGACAGGGGGCGCGGGTCGGGGAGCTGTTTTTT. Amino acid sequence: CASRGQGARVGELFF.

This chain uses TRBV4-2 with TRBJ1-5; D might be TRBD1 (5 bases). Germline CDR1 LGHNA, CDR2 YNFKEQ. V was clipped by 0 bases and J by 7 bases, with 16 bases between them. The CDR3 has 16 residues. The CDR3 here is CASSQDRVTVSQPQHF. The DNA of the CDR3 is TGTGCCAGCAGCCAAGATAGGGTGACAGTCAGCCAGCCCCAGCATTTT.

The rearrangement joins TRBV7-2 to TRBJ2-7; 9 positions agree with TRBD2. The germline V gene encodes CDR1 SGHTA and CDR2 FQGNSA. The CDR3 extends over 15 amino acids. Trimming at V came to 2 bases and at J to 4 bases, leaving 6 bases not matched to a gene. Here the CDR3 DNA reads TGTGCCAGCAGCTTAACGGCTAGCGGGATTTACGAGCAGTACTTC. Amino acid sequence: CASSLTASGIYEQYF. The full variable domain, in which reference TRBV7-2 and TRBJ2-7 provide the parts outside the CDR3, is GAGVSQSPSNKVTEKGKDVELRCDPISGHTALYWYRQSLGQGLEFLIYFQGNSAPDKSGLPSDRFSAERTGGSVSTLTIQRTQQEDSAVYLCASSLTASGIYEQYFGPGTRLTVT.

The CDR3 spells CSVSWGEWGEQYF. The CDR3 region has the DNA TGCAGCGTCTCCTGGGGGGAGTGGGGCGAGCAGTACTTC. The rearrangement links TRBV29-1 to TRBJ2-7; D possibly corresponds to TRBD2 (6 bases). V gave up 6 bases and J gave up 6 bases, with 18 bases separating them. This CDR3 comprises 13 residues. Germline CDR1 SQVTM, CDR2 ANQGSEA.

The CDR3 loop is CASSTGAGANVLTF. CDR3 DNA: TGTGCCAGTAGTACAGGGGCTGGGGCCAACGTCCTGACTTTC. This chain connects TRBV19 to TRBJ2-6, with a weak D call TRBD1 (6 bases). With 4 bases removed from V and 2 bases from J, the gap between germline ends came to 6 bases. CDR1 and CDR2 from the germline V gene are LNHDA and SQIVND (reference sequence). There are 14 residues in the CDR3. The full variable domain, rest sourced from reference TRBV19 and TRBJ2-6, is DGGITQSPKYLFRKEGQNVTLSCEQNLNHDAMYWYRQDPGQGLRLIYYSQIVNDFQKGDIAEGYSVSREKKESFPLTVTSAQKNPTAFYLCASSTGAGANVLTFGAGSRLTVL.

The DNA for the CDR3 is TGTGCCAGCAGGGGAGCGGGAAGCTCTGGGGCCAACGTCCTGACTTTC. As protein: CASRGAGSSGANVLTF. The chain has TRBV27 and TRBJ2-6; 7 positions agree with TRBD2. From germline, CDR1 is MNHEY and CDR2 SMNVEV (reference sequence). The CDR3 sequence is 16 residues long. V shed 6 bases and J 0 bases; nucleotides not matched to a gene: 5.

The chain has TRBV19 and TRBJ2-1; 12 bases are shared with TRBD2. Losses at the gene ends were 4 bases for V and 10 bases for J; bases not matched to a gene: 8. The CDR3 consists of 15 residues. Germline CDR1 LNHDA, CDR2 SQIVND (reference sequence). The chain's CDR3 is CASSRLAGAMVEQFF. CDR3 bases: TGTGCCAGTAGTAGACTAGCGGGGGCGATGGTCGAGCAGTTCTTC.

CDR3 in DNA: TGCGCCAGCAGCCAAGATCATCAGAGCGGGAGAGGCGATGAGCAGTTCTTC. Translation: CASSQDHQSGRGDEQFF. V gene TRBV4-3 combines with J gene TRBJ2-1, with 8 bases matching TRBD2. V was pared by 0 bases and J by 8 bases, with 12 bases of the junction left unmatched. Germline V gene data show CDR1 as LGHNA and CDR2 as YSLEER. The CDR3 is 17 residues long.

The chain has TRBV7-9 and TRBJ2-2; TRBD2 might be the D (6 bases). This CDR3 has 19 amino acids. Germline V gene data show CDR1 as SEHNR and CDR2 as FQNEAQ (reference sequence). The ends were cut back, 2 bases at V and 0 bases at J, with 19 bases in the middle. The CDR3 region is CASSLKPGTRAANTGELFF. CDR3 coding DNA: TGTGCCAGCAGCTTAAAACCCGGGACTCGGGCTGCGAACACCGGGGAGCTGTTTTTT. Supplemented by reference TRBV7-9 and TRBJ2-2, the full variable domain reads DTGVSQNPRHKITKRGQNVTFRCDPISEHNRLYWYRQTLGQGPEFLTYFQNEAQLEKSRLLSDRFSAERPKGSFSTLEIQRTEQGDSAMYLCASSLKPGTRAANTGELFFGEGSRLTVL.

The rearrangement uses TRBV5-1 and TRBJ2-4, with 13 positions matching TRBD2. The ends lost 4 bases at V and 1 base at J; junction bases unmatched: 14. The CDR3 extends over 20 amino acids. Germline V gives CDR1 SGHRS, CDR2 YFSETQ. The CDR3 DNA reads TGCGCCAGCAGCCTTCGTCCGACTAGCGGGAGGCTCCTCGCCAAAAACATTCAGTACTTC. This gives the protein CASSLRPTSGRLLAKNIQYF. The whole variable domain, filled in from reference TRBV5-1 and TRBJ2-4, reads KAGVTQTPRYLIKTRGQQVTLSCSPISGHRSVSWYQQTPGQGLQFLFEYFSETQRNKGNFPGRFSGRQFSNSRSEMNVSTLELGDSALYLCASSLRPTSGRLLAKNIQYFGAGTRLSVL.

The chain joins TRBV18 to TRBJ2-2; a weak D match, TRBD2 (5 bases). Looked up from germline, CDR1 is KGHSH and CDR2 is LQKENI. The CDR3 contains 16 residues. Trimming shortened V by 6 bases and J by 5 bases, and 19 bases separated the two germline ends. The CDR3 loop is CASSPSRVSGTGELFF. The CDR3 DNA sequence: TGTGCCAGCTCCCCATCGAGGGTCTCGGGGACCGGGGAGCTGTTTTTT.

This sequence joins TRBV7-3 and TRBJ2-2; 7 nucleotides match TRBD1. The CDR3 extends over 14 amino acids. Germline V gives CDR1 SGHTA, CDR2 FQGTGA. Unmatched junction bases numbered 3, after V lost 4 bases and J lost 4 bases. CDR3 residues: CASSWGQLTGELFF. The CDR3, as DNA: TGTGCCAGCAGCTGGGGACAGCTCACCGGGGAGCTGTTTTTT.

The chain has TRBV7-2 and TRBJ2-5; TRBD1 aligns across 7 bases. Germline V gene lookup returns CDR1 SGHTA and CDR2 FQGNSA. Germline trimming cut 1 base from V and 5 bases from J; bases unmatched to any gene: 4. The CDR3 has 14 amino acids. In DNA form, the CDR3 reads TGTGCCAGCAGCTTAGACGAGGGGGCGGAGACCCAGTACTTC. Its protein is CASSLDEGAETQYF.

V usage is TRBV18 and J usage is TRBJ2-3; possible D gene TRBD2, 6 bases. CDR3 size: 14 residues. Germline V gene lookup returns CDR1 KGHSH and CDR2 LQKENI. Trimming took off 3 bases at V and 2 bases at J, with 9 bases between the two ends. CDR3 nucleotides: TGTGCCAGCTCACCTAGCGGACACACAGATACGCAGTATTTT. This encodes CASSPSGHTDTQYF.

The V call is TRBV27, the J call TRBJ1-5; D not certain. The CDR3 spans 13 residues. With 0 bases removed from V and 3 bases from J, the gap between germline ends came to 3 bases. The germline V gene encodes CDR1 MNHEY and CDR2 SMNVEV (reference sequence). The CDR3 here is CASSLSHNQPQHF. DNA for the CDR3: TGTGCCAGCAGTTTATCACACAATCAGCCCCAGCATTTT.